The rows below give T cell receptor beta chains drawn from one sample of a study of blood T cell repertoires in COVID-19. Sequencing used immunoSEQ multiplex PCR; TCRdb keeps in-frame clones, though not all of them. The top ten clones hold about 10% of a sample with 45,000 to 55,000 clones, around 84% of them seen once. Sample: peripheral blood. These receptors all come from a man between 70 and 80 years old with active COVID-19. Each CDR3 is given without its conserved first and last residue. Fields, in order: CDR3 protein, V gene, D gene. D genes are given only for firm matches.

CDR3 protein: SARVNREAF
V gene: TRBV20-1
D gene: .

CDR3 protein: ASSSDRGSYNEQF
V gene: TRBV7-3
D gene: TRBD1

CDR3 protein: ASSDSSGGAEETQY
V gene: TRBV10-1
D gene: TRBD2

CDR3 protein: ASGGGASSYEQY
V gene: TRBV9
D gene: .

CDR3 protein: ASSMGPEAF
V gene: TRBV19
D gene: .

CDR3 protein: ASSGTGSNTGELF
V gene: TRBV6-6
D gene: .

CDR3 protein: ASSWAPRNGYT
V gene: TRBV6-5
D gene: .

CDR3 protein: ATSRAGGGPT
V gene: TRBV15
D gene: .

CDR3 protein: ASSYDAVRYIYEQY
V gene: TRBV6-2/TRBV6-3
D gene: .

CDR3 protein: ASSELNQPQH
V gene: TRBV28
D gene: .

CDR3 protein: ASRVGGAMNTEAF
V gene: TRBV19
D gene: .

CDR3 protein: ASSQDMGARTEAF
V gene: TRBV4-1
D gene: .

CDR3 protein: ASSIGTSATGELF
V gene: TRBV4-2
D gene: TRBD2

CDR3 protein: ASSGTSGGQETQY
V gene: TRBV9
D gene: TRBD2

CDR3 protein: ASSGLLLHEQY
V gene: TRBV19
D gene: .

CDR3 protein: ASSRQTSSYNSPLH
V gene: TRBV19
D gene: .

CDR3 protein: ASSSWEGEQF
V gene: TRBV7-8
D gene: TRBD2

CDR3 protein: ASSVGGGGLTYEQY
V gene: TRBV9
D gene: .

CDR3 protein: ASSLWVTGEETQY
V gene: TRBV5-6
D gene: TRBD1

CDR3 protein: ASSEAARRTDTQY
V gene: TRBV6-1
D gene: .

CDR3 protein: AISDQQGGPGKLF
V gene: TRBV10-3
D gene: TRBD1

CDR3 protein: ASSQTSGGTDEQY
V gene: TRBV5-4
D gene: TRBD2

CDR3 protein: ASSPRTGRETGELF
V gene: TRBV11-2
D gene: TRBD1

CDR3 protein: ASSPTTGGREKLF
V gene: TRBV18
D gene: TRBD1

CDR3 protein: ASSQGDRGWDTEAF
V gene: TRBV4-2
D gene: TRBD1

CDR3 protein: ATSREILQASYEQY
V gene: TRBV15
D gene: .

CDR3 protein: AIRGEATDTQY
V gene: TRBV10-3
D gene: .

CDR3 protein: ASSSRAMNTEAF
V gene: TRBV6-2/TRBV6-3
D gene: .

CDR3 protein: ASSVGWGLPSDEQY
V gene: TRBV9
D gene: .

CDR3 protein: ASSEGTEFPEQY
V gene: TRBV6-1
D gene: TRBD1

CDR3 protein: ASKNGQGYEQY
V gene: TRBV19
D gene: TRBD1

CDR3 protein: ASSPIRDEQY
V gene: TRBV18
D gene: .

CDR3 protein: ASSPKGISGNEKLF
V gene: TRBV3-1/TRBV3-2
D gene: .

CDR3 protein: ASSLKGLTGTNTEAF
V gene: TRBV7-3
D gene: TRBD1

CDR3 protein: ASPGQYNSPLH
V gene: TRBV10-1
D gene: TRBD1

CDR3 protein: ASSLRPGPGLSIQETQY
V gene: TRBV18
D gene: .

CDR3 protein: AISQQGAEEKLF
V gene: TRBV10-3
D gene: TRBD1

CDR3 protein: ASSSRPNTEAF
V gene: TRBV12-3/TRBV12-4
D gene: .

CDR3 protein: ASSEGRQGTLF
V gene: TRBV6-1
D gene: TRBD1

CDR3 protein: ASSQGQGGLDNSPLH
V gene: TRBV4-1
D gene: TRBD1

CDR3 protein: ASSSTSGSYEQY
V gene: TRBV11-2
D gene: TRBD2

CDR3 protein: SASFVGSVSSYNEQF
V gene: TRBV20-1
D gene: .

CDR3 protein: ASSSGGHSTDTQY
V gene: TRBV6-4
D gene: TRBD2

CDR3 protein: ASSAWTGKNQPQH
V gene: TRBV7-9
D gene: TRBD1

CDR3 protein: ASSPLTSGGLTYEQY
V gene: TRBV18
D gene: TRBD2

CDR3 protein: ASSLKQGGYEQY
V gene: TRBV27
D gene: .

CDR3 protein: ASSESVTQRGGQNEQF
V gene: TRBV25-1
D gene: TRBD2

CDR3 protein: ASSQKLPGYTEAF
V gene: TRBV4-1
D gene: .

CDR3 protein: ASSSYPNTEAF
V gene: TRBV2
D gene: .

CDR3 protein: ASSPSSGGATDTQY
V gene: TRBV2
D gene: TRBD2

CDR3 protein: ASSSRHTSTDTQY
V gene: TRBV11-1
D gene: .

CDR3 protein: ASSQRWETQY
V gene: TRBV3-1/TRBV3-2
D gene: .

CDR3 protein: AWSPTDRGHNQPQH
V gene: TRBV30
D gene: TRBD1

CDR3 protein: ASRRESNTGELF
V gene: TRBV6-4
D gene: .

CDR3 protein: ASSLGLPRASYEQY
V gene: TRBV7-9
D gene: .

CDR3 protein: ACTGRTNTEAF
V gene: TRBV7-9
D gene: .

CDR3 protein: ASSTVNYGYT
V gene: TRBV2
D gene: .

CDR3 protein: ASRVGGVYNEQF
V gene: TRBV19
D gene: .

CDR3 protein: ASSRGPGLEARGTQY
V gene: TRBV7-6
D gene: TRBD2

CDR3 protein: ATSDRGSRDTQY
V gene: TRBV24-1
D gene: .